Below are 31 T cell receptor beta chains sequenced from a single sample in a study of T-cell memory formation after mild COVID-19. Using its own MiXCR run on the 5' RACE reads, TCRdb lists one record per CDR3 protein. The sample has 250,000 to 400,000 distinct CDR3 sequences, approximately 15% seen once; the top ten hold around a fifth. What was sequenced was PBMCs or a T cell subset sorted from them (not recorded which). The receptors stem from a man aged 18-30 years who had mild COVID-19 (a few samples of this study predate the infection). Cell type and time point are not known.

This clonotype came up a few times. J is TRBJ2-1 and V is TRBV7-7; possible D gene TRBD2, 6 bases. The CDR3 has 15 amino acids. Germline V lookup: CDR1 SSHAT, CDR2 FNYEAQ (reference sequence). The V and J ends lost 4 bases and 6 bases respectively, with 16 bases between them. In DNA, the CDR3 is TGTGCCAGCAGCTCCGGGCCCACGGAGGGCAATGAGCAGTTCTTC. Translated, it gives CASSSGPTEGNEQFF.

A few counts support this clonotype. This sequence joins TRBV5-5 and TRBJ2-2; TRBD2 aligns across 10 bases. The CDR3 consists of 16 residues. V lost 1 base and J lost 7; bases outside the gene matches: 7. From germline, CDR1 is SGHKS and CDR2 YYEKEE (reference sequence). The CDR3 loop is CASSLRLAGAVGELFF. The CDR3 DNA reads as TGTGCCAGCAGCTTGAGACTAGCGGGTGCGGTCGGGGAGCTGTTTTTT.

A few counts support this clonotype. The chain has TRBV6-5 and TRBJ2-5, with 12 bases lining up with TRBD2. V dropped 0 bases and J dropped 10; count of bases not matched to a gene: 3. Germline V lookup: CDR1 MNHEY, CDR2 SVGAGI. The CDR3 extends over 14 amino acids. CDR3 protein: CASSYSTSGGNQYF. CDR3 DNA: TGTGCCAGCAGTTACTCAACTAGCGGGGGGAACCAGTACTTC.

This clonotype showed up just a few times. The chain combines TRBV6-2 or TRBV6-3 with TRBJ2-7, with D perhaps TRBD2 (7 bases). The V end was cut by 8 bases, the J end by 0 bases, with 17 bases between. The CDR3 runs to 15 residues. Germline CDR1 MNHEY, CDR2 SVGEGT. CDR3 DNA sequence: TGTGCCAGCGAAACGGGGGGCGGGAGCTCCTACGAGCAGTACGTC. Its protein product is CASETGGGSSYEQYV.

The chain joins TRBV20-1 to TRBJ2-1, with a tentative D call TRBD1 (6 bases). Looked up from germline, CDR1 is DFQATT and CDR2 is SNEGSKA (reference sequence). The V end was cut by 3 bases, the J end by 10 bases, with 19 bases between. CDR3 length: 14 residues. CDR3 sequence: CSARRAGARNEQFF. The CDR3 DNA reads TGCAGTGCTAGGAGGGCAGGGGCGCGTAACGAGCAGTTCTTC.

The chain combines TRBV27 with TRBJ2-7; no clear D. The CDR3 covers 14 residues. V was clipped by 2 bases and J by 2 bases, with 10 bases between them. Germline CDR1 MNHEY, CDR2 SMNVEV (reference sequence). DNA for the CDR3: TGTGCCAGCAGTTTAAGGCCGGCAACCTACGAGCAGTACTTC. This sequence encodes CASSLRPATYEQYF.

This clonotype was observed a few times. The genes are TRBV5-1 and TRBJ1-1, with D tentatively TRBD1 (5 bases). V was cut by 3 bases and J by 4 bases, with 16 bases left in between. Germline CDR1 is SGHRS and CDR2 is YFSETQ. The CDR3 is 15 residues long. The CDR3 loop reads CASSYALPGGTEAFF. The CDR3 bases are TGCGCCAGCAGCTATGCTTTACCCGGGGGCACTGAAGCTTTCTTT.

The rearrangement links TRBV7-3 to TRBJ2-7, with D perhaps matching TRBD1 (6 bases). V was cut by 1 base and J by 5 bases, with 9 bases left in between. This CDR3 contains 13 residues. In germline, CDR1 is SGHTA, CDR2 FQGTGA. The CDR3 sequence: CASSLIQGDEQYF. CDR3 in DNA: TGTGCCAGCAGCTTAATACAGGGTGACGAGCAGTACTTC.

The V call is TRBV3-1, the J call TRBJ1-4; possibly TRBD1 for D (6 bases). The germline CDR1 and CDR2 sequences are LGHDT and YNNKEL (reference sequence). This CDR3 contains 15 residues. With 4 bases removed from V and 4 bases from J, the gap between germline ends came to 13 bases. The CDR3 sequence is CASSRETGRNEKLFF. CDR3 bases: TGTGCCAGCAGCCGCGAGACAGGCCGTAATGAAAAACTGTTTTTT.

This clonotype has a handful of counts. The chain couples TRBV6-2 or TRBV6-3 to TRBJ2-7; the D is unclear. CDR1 is MNHEY, CDR2 SVGEGT, per germline. The length of the CDR3 is 12 residues. V gave up 2 bases and J gave up 3 bases, with 5 bases separating them. The CDR3 region is CASSYTVYEQYF. CDR3 nucleotides: TGTGCCAGCAGTTACACAGTCTACGAGCAGTACTTC.

The J gene is TRBJ2-2, the V gene TRBV4-3; 8 bases are shared with TRBD1. CDR3 size: 18 residues. The V segment lost 0 bases and the J segment 1 base; nucleotides outside the gene matches: 7. Germline CDR1 reads LGHNA; CDR2 reads YSLEER. The CDR3 DNA is TGCGCCAGCAGCCAAGAGGGACAGGCCTTGTTGAACACCGGGGAGCTGTTTTTT. The encoded protein is CASSQEGQALLNTGELFF.

Many counts were recorded for this clonotype. This chain links TRBV7-3 with TRBJ2-2; D may be TRBD2 (6 bases). The length of the CDR3 is 15 residues. CDR1 is SGHTA and CDR2 is FQGTGA in the germline V gene. V lost 3 bases and J lost 7, with 15 bases in between. Written as DNA, the CDR3 is TGTGCCAGCAGCTTGGCGGGACCCCAGGGCGGGGAGCTGTTTTTT. Translation gives CASSLAGPQGGELFF.

This clonotype turned up a few times. This rearrangement joins TRBV7-2 to TRBJ2-7; TRBD1 agrees at 9 bases. CDR3 length equals 14 residues. Germline CDR1 SGHTA, CDR2 FQGNSA. With V trimmed by 6 bases and J by 4 bases, 7 bases remained unmatched. The DNA for the CDR3 is TGTGCCAGCAGTTTCGACAGGGGGTCGTACGAGCAGTACGTC. As protein: CASSFDRGSYEQYV.

This chain connects TRBV30 to TRBJ2-3; D could derive from TRBD1 or TRBD2 (5 bases each). The germline V and J ends were trimmed by 3 bases and 10 bases, with 20 bases remaining between them. Germline loops: CDR1 GTSNPN, CDR2 SVGIG (reference sequence). This CDR3 is built from 14 residues. CDR3 sequence (DNA): TGTGCCTGGAGCTTCGGGGCCTCGGCTAGGGCGCAGTATTTT. This translates into CAWSFGASARAQYF.

In this sample, this clonotype turned up many times. CDR3 protein: CSARGTAKQETQYF. The DNA of the CDR3 is TGCAGTGCTAGAGGGACAGCAAAACAAGAGACCCAGTACTTC. This chain connects TRBV20-1 to TRBJ2-5; D might be TRBD1 (6 bases). The length of the CDR3 is 14 residues. Germline V gene lookup returns CDR1 DFQATT and CDR2 SNEGSKA (reference sequence). Trimming stripped 1 base from V and 2 bases from J, with 11 bases between.

The V gene is TRBV5-4, the J gene TRBJ1-6; TRBD1 is a possible D gene (5 bases). V was pared by 1 base and J by 6 bases, with 11 bases between. The CDR3 length is 15 residues. Germline lookup yields CDR1 SGHNT and CDR2 YYREEE (reference sequence). In DNA form, the CDR3 reads TGTGCCAGCAGCTTGTCAGGGCCTCGTAATTCACCCCTCCACTTT. Its protein product is CASSLSGPRNSPLHF.

This clonotype was counted a few times. V gene TRBV3-1 combines with J gene TRBJ1-1; perhaps TRBD1 as D (6 bases). CDR3 length: 16 residues. Trimming took off 4 bases at V and 1 base at J, with 16 bases between the two ends. The V gene's germline CDR1 is LGHDT and CDR2 YNNKEL (reference sequence). CDR3 DNA sequence: TGTGCCAGCAGCCTCCAGGGGCAGGATGGGAACACTGAAGCTTTCTTT. The encoded protein is CASSLQGQDGNTEAFF.

This clonotype was counted a few times. The gene calls are TRBV14 and TRBJ2-2; D unresolved. The CDR3 spans 13 residues. V shed 6 bases and J shed 1 base, with 6 bases lying between them. Germline-derived CDR1 and CDR2 are SGHDN and FVKESK. The CDR3 DNA reads as TGTGCCAGCAGTATTCAGAACACCGGGGAGCTGTTTTTT. Translated: CASSIQNTGELFF.

This chain joins TRBV5-1 and TRBJ2-1; the match to TRBD2 covers 16 bases. Per the germline V gene, CDR1 is SGHRS and CDR2 is YFSETQ. V gave up 3 bases and J gave up 8 bases; unmatched junction bases: 8. The length of the CDR3 is 17 residues. The DNA of the CDR3 is TGCGCCAGCAGCTCCGGGACTAGCGGGGGGGCCATCGATGAGCAGTTCTTC. Translated: CASSSGTSGGAIDEQFF.

V and J are TRBV5-5 and TRBJ1-2; D unclear. Germline values: CDR1 SGHKS, CDR2 YYEKEE (reference sequence). The length of the CDR3 is 14 residues. V gave up 1 base and J gave up 4 bases, with 11 bases separating them. CDR3: CASSLKAPGYGYTF. In nucleotides, the CDR3 is TGTGCCAGCAGCTTGAAAGCGCCAGGCTATGGCTACACCTTC. The whole variable domain, remainder taken from reference TRBV5-5 and TRBJ1-2, is DAGVTQSPTHLIKTRGQQVTLRCSPISGHKSVSWYQQVLGQGPQFIFQYYEKEERGRGNFPDRFSARQFPNYSSELNVNALLLGDSALYLCASSLKAPGYGYTFGSGTRLTVV.

This clonotype was recorded at least ten times. The J gene is TRBJ1-6, the V gene TRBV9; D possibly corresponds to TRBD1 (5 bases). The germline V gene has CDR1 SGDLS and CDR2 YYNGEE. CDR3 size: 17 residues. V shed 4 bases and J shed 4 bases, with 18 bases lying between them. The CDR3 reads CASSTGDGPNYNSPLHF. In DNA, the CDR3 is TGTGCCAGCAGCACCGGGGACGGGCCCAATTATAATTCACCCCTCCACTTT. The complete variable domain, with remaining parts taken from reference TRBV9 and TRBJ1-6, reads DSGVTQTPKHLITATGQRVTLRCSPRSGDLSVYWYQQSLDQGLQFLIQYYNGEERAKGNILERFSAQQFPDLHSELNLSSLELGDSALYFCASSTGDGPNYNSPLHFGNGTRLTVT.

The chain recombines TRBV7-9 with TRBJ1-2, with D perhaps matching TRBD1 (5 bases). The V and J ends lost 7 bases and 7 bases respectively, with 19 bases between them. Germline values: CDR1 SEHNR, CDR2 FQNEAQ (reference sequence). The CDR3 length is 14 residues. The CDR3 region has the DNA TGTGCCAGCAAACCGACAGCGTCCGCGGGTGGCTACACCTTC. It translates to CASKPTASAGGYTF.

This chain links TRBV6-6 with TRBJ2-6; weak D call: TRBD1 (6 bases). CDR1 is MNHNY and CDR2 is SVGAGI in the germline V gene (reference sequence). The CDR3 runs 17 residues. V shed 4 bases and J shed 2 bases, with 15 bases lying between them. Written as DNA, the CDR3 is TGTGCCAGCAGTTCTCTCTCAGGGGTTACTGGGGCCAACGTCCTGACTTTC. It is translated as CASSSLSGVTGANVLTF.

This clonotype has only a few counts. The chain recombines TRBV15 with TRBJ1-1, with D maybe TRBD1 (5 bases). Trimming removed 2 bases at V and 2 bases at J, with 12 bases between. The CDR3 has 15 residues. Per the germline V gene, CDR1 is LNHNV and CDR2 is YYDKDF (reference sequence). In DNA form, the CDR3 reads TGTGCCACCAGCAGAACGACAGCATTCAACACTGAAGCTTTCTTT. Translated, it gives CATSRTTAFNTEAFF.

The genes are TRBV12-3 or TRBV12-4 and TRBJ1-5, with D perhaps matching TRBD1 (6 bases). The CDR3 totals 15 residues. Trimming removed 5 bases at V and 4 bases at J, with 15 bases between. The CDR3 here is CASSPFGTLNQPQHF. CDR3 sequence (DNA): TGTGCCAGCAGTCCTTTCGGGACATTAAATCAGCCCCAGCATTTT.

The rearrangement joins TRBV4-3 to TRBJ2-3; D call uncertain. Looked up from germline, CDR1 is LGHNA and CDR2 is YSLEER. V lost 3 bases and J lost 2, with 6 bases in between. The CDR3 has 13 residues. Here the CDR3 DNA reads TGCGCCAGCAGCCAGACCCCCACAGATACGCAGTATTTT. This codes for CASSQTPTDTQYF.

This CDR3 reads CASSSRDPAVIGKLFF. As DNA, the CDR3 is TGTGCCAGCAGCTCCAGGGACCCCGCCGTTATCGGAAAACTGTTTTTT. The V call is TRBV13, the J call TRBJ1-4, with D perhaps matching TRBD1 (5 bases). The CDR3 sequence is 16 residues long. In germline, CDR1 is PRHDT, CDR2 FYEKMQ (reference sequence). Trimming cost V 4 bases and J 10 bases, with 22 bases left between them.

This clonotype occurred a few times. The chain links TRBV5-1 to TRBJ1-4; tentative D call: TRBD1 (5 bases). With 7 bases removed from V and 3 bases from J, the gap between germline ends came to 13 bases. Germline V gene lookup returns CDR1 SGHRS and CDR2 YFSETQ. This CDR3 is 14 amino acids long. In nucleotides, the CDR3 is TGCGCCAGCGGGAGGGACGGACCTAATGAAAAACTGTTTTTT. Protein product: CASGRDGPNEKLFF.

This clonotype was seen a handful of times. This chain connects TRBV19 to TRBJ1-1; the match to TRBD1 covers 8 bases. Trimming at V came to 5 bases and at J to 5 bases, leaving 7 bases not matched to a gene. This CDR3 has 14 amino acids. The germline V gene encodes CDR1 LNHDA and CDR2 SQIVND (reference sequence). CDR3 in amino acids: CASSLMTGVTEAFF. CDR3 in DNA: TGTGCCAGTAGTCTGATGACAGGGGTAACTGAAGCTTTCTTT.

The rearrangement links TRBV13 to TRBJ2-5, with TRBD2 matching over 7 bases. The J segment lost 5 bases and the V segment lost 4 bases, leaving 13 bases of the junction unmatched. This CDR3 spans 16 amino acids. Germline V lookup: CDR1 PRHDT, CDR2 FYEKMQ (reference sequence). CDR3 DNA sequence: TGTGCCAGCAGCTCCCGTCTCATACGGGGAGGGGAGACCCAGTACTTC. This gives the protein CASSSRLIRGGETQYF.

The rearrangement joins TRBV7-9 to TRBJ1-5, with D uncertain. Germline assignment: CDR1 SEHNR and CDR2 FQNEAQ (reference sequence). This CDR3 has 14 residues. The V gene lost 1 base and the J gene lost 3 bases, with 7 bases spanning the gap. The CDR3 DNA follows: TGTGCCAGCAGCTTAGTAACAGACAATCAGCCCCAGCATTTT. Its translation is CASSLVTDNQPQHF. The entire variable domain, with the rest obtained from reference TRBV7-9 and TRBJ1-5, is as follows: DTGVSQNPRHKITKRGQNVTFRCDPISEHNRLYWYRQTLGQGPEFLTYFQNEAQLEKSRLLSDRFSAERPKGSFSTLEIQRTEQGDSAMYLCASSLVTDNQPQHFGDGTRLSIL.